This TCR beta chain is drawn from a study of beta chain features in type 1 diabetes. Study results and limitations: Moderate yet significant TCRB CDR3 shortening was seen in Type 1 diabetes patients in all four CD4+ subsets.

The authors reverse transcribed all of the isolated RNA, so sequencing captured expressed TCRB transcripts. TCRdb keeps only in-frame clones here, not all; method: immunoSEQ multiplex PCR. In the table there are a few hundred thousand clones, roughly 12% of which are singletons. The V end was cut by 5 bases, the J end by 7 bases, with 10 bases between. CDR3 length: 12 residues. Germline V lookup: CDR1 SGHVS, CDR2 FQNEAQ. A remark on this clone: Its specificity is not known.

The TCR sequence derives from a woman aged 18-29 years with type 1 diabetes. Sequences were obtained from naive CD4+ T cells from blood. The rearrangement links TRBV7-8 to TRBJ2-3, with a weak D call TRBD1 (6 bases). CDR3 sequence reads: CASSGQFYTQYF. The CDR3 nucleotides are TGTGCCAGCAGCGGACAGTTTTATACGCAGTATTTT.